Each of the 17 T cell receptor beta chains below was sequenced from the same sample in a study of regulatory T cells in long-lasting Graves disease. Building the TCR beta libraries relied on iRepertoire HTBI primers, and CDR3 regions underwent Arm-PCR. TCRdb passed the multiplex PCR reads through MiXCR, listing each CDR3 protein once. The top ten clones hold about 11% of a sample with about 210,000 distinct CDR3 sequences, about 19% of them seen once. Time point in this sample: newly diagnosed GD, antithyroid drugs for less than 3 months. Isolated PBMC RNA provided the starting material for the TCR library. These data were likewise used in another study, on T cells in Graves' hyperthyroidism and ophthalmopathy.

The sample here was peripheral blood mononuclear cells (PBMCs), taken at new diagnosis, from a patient treated with antithyroid drugs. The receptors come from a woman aged 30 to 39 with Graves disease.

This clonotype appeared a few times. A single base is all that separates this from a far larger clone, so a read error is likely. The chain combines TRBV28 with TRBJ1-5; no clear D gene. CDR3 length: 14 residues. Trimming left V 5 bases short and J 2 bases short, with 10 bases between. Germline CDR1 reads MDHEN; CDR2 reads SYDVKM. The chain's CDR3 is CASSSAGRNQPQHF. As DNA, the CDR3 is TGTGCCAGCAGTAGTGCGGGTCGCAATCAGCCCCAGCATTTT.

The table lists this clonotype with many counts. The chain joins TRBV6-1 to TRBJ1-6; D possibly corresponds to TRBD1 (5 bases). CDR3 length: 15 residues. Germline V gives CDR1 MNHNS, CDR2 SASEGT. The V end was cut by 1 base, the J end by 7 bases, with 11 bases between. CDR3 nucleotides: TGTGCCAGCAGTGAAGGGGGACGAAGAAATTCACCCCTCCACTTT. Translated: CASSEGGRRNSPLHF.

This clonotype was counted ten times or more. This chain joins TRBV30 and TRBJ2-6; weak D call: TRBD2 (6 bases). V lost 2 bases and J 12 bases, leaving 11 bases between the germline ends. This CDR3 contains 12 residues. CDR1 and CDR2 (germline): GTSNPN, SVGIG (reference sequence). The CDR3 region has the DNA TGTGCCTGGAGTCCCCCCGGGGGCGTCCTGACTTTC. Its translation is CAWSPPGGVLTF.

Ten or more counts support this clonotype. This rearrangement joins TRBV7-9 to TRBJ1-1; D is uncertain. Trimming stripped 5 bases from V and 0 bases from J, with 7 bases between. This CDR3 contains 13 residues. The germline V gene encodes CDR1 SEHNR and CDR2 FQNEAQ (reference sequence). The CDR3 DNA follows: TGTGCCAGCAGCCCGACCGTGAACACTGAAGCTTTCTTT. Translation gives CASSPTVNTEAFF.

Details on this clonotype: This likely reflects a read error, since a far larger clone is one base away. The chain carries TRBV11-3 and TRBJ2-1, with D uncertain. The length of the CDR3 is 17 residues. Germline CDR1 reads SGHNT; CDR2 reads YENEEA. V lost 5 bases, J lost 5 bases, and 22 bases lay in between. Here the CDR3 DNA reads TGTGCCAGCAGCCAAGTACGTCCTGGCGCAATGAACAATGAGCAGTTCTTC. Translation gives CASSQVRPGAMNNEQFF.

This clonotype was counted at least ten times. The V gene is TRBV28, the J gene TRBJ1-3; TRBD1 might be the D (6 bases). The germline V and J ends were trimmed by 6 bases and 2 bases, with 20 bases remaining between them. Looked up from germline, CDR1 is MDHEN and CDR2 is SYDVKM. This CDR3 has 17 amino acids. For the CDR3, the DNA is TGTGCCAGCAGCCCGGCGTTTGGGGGGCTCGCTGGAAACACCATATATTTT. Its protein product is CASSPAFGGLAGNTIYF.

This clonotype was detected ten times or more. The CDR3 coding sequence is TGCAGTGCTAGAGAAGGGGGCACCCGGTTTTTCTACGAGCAGTACTTC. Protein sequence: CSAREGGTRFFYEQYF. This chain uses TRBV20-1 with TRBJ2-7; TRBD1 aligns across 7 bases. The CDR3 has 16 amino acids. Looked up from germline, CDR1 is DFQATT and CDR2 is SNEGSKA (reference sequence). With 0 bases clipped from V and 3 bases from J, the junction kept 11 bases outside the gene matches.

This clonotype was observed at least ten times. This chain links TRBV28 with TRBJ2-1; the match to TRBD2 covers 8 bases. Germline values: CDR1 MDHEN, CDR2 SYDVKM. V trimming: 2 bases; J trimming: 8 bases; junction bases outside the gene matches: 11. This CDR3 has 16 residues. The CDR3 sequence is CASSLPPGLGVDEQFF. Written as DNA, the CDR3 is TGTGCCAGCAGTTTACCCCCGGGACTAGGAGTTGATGAGCAGTTCTTC. Variable domain in full (rest from reference TRBV28 and TRBJ2-1): DVKVTQSSRYLVKRTGEKVFLECVQDMDHENMFWYRQDPGLGLRLIYFSYDVKMKEKGDIPEGYSVSREKKERFSLILESASTNQTSMYLCASSLPPGLGVDEQFFGPGTRLTVL.

This clonotype has a count of ten or more. This sequence joins TRBV28 and TRBJ1-6; tentative D call: TRBD1 (6 bases). Trimming shortened V by 2 bases and J by 16 bases, and 12 bases separated the two germline ends. Germline V gives CDR1 MDHEN, CDR2 SYDVKM. The CDR3 extends over 12 amino acids. This chain's CDR3 is CASSLSGGLLHF. CDR3 coding DNA: TGTGCCAGCAGTTTAAGCGGGGGCCTTCTCCACTTT.

This clonotype has a count of ten or more. This chain joins TRBV2 and TRBJ1-1, with a weak D call TRBD1 (5 bases). Germline V gene lookup returns CDR1 SNHLY and CDR2 FYNNEI. Trimming took off 3 bases at V and 11 bases at J, with 10 bases between the two ends. The CDR3 runs to 11 residues. The CDR3 reads CASSDGGAAFF. DNA of the CDR3: TGTGCCAGCAGTGATGGGGGTGCGGCTTTCTTT.

This clonotype was seen ten or more times. The chain links TRBV12-3 or TRBV12-4 to TRBJ1-3, with D hard to call. V was shortened by 3 bases and J by 2 bases, with 5 bases between the two germline ends. CDR3 size: 13 residues. CDR3 nucleotide sequence: TGTGCCAGCAGTTTTCGGCCTGGAAACACCATATATTTT. This encodes CASSFRPGNTIYF.

Many counts were recorded for this clonotype. CDR3 DNA sequence: TGTGCCAGCAGCCAACCACAGGGAACCGGCTACACCTTC. Translating gives CASSQPQGTGYTF. The gene calls are TRBV3-1 and TRBJ1-2; a weak D match, TRBD1 (6 bases). Germline assignment: CDR1 LGHDT and CDR2 YNNKEL (reference sequence). The CDR3 runs 13 residues. With 2 bases removed from V and 8 bases from J, the gap between germline ends came to 12 bases.

This clonotype was recorded at least ten times. The chain has TRBV4-2 and TRBJ2-7, with unresolved D. Germline-derived CDR1 and CDR2 are LGHNA and YNFKEQ. CDR3 size: 15 residues. Trimming pared 1 base from V and 0 bases from J, leaving 10 bases between. The DNA for the CDR3 is TGTGCCAGCAGCCAAGGGAAGAGCAGCTCCTACGAGCAGTACTTC. It is translated as CASSQGKSSSYEQYF.

This clonotype occurred a few times. The rearrangement uses TRBV6-2 or TRBV6-3 and TRBJ2-7; D uncertain. Trimming removed 7 bases at V and 3 bases at J, with 10 bases between. Germline V gene data show CDR1 as MNHEY and CDR2 as SVGEGT. This CDR3 is built from 12 residues. The chain's CDR3 is CASTYPRYEQYF. In DNA form, the CDR3 reads TGTGCCAGCACCTACCCGCGCTACGAGCAGTACTTC.

This clonotype was found a few times. The CDR3, as DNA: TGTGCCAGCAGCTTAGGGCCCGGGGGGAACACCGGGGAGCTGTTTTTT. This encodes CASSLGPGGNTGELFF. The chain has TRBV7-6 and TRBJ2-2; the D gene is possibly TRBD2 (6 bases). Trimming shortened V by 1 base and J by 1 base, and 10 bases separated the two germline ends. The germline CDR1 and CDR2 sequences are SGHVS and FNYEAQ. This CDR3 has 16 residues.

About this clonotype: This may arise from a read error, as a much more abundant clone is one base away. The chain has TRBV24-1 and TRBJ2-1; D ambiguous. The germline V gene has CDR1 KGHDR and CDR2 SFDVKD. CDR3 size: 14 residues. DNA for the CDR3: TGTGCCACCAGTGATTCGGGCCCTTACAATGAGCGGTTCTTC. It specifies CATSDSGPYNERFF.

This clonotype was picked up many times. The chain joins TRBV5-5 to TRBJ1-1; possible D gene TRBD1, 5 bases. The CDR3 is made up of 15 amino acids. Trimming cost V 0 bases and J 9 bases, with 18 bases left between them. Germline V gene data show CDR1 as SGHKS and CDR2 as YYEKEE (reference sequence). The CDR3 spells CASSLGGTYYLKAFF. The CDR3 DNA follows: TGTGCCAGCAGCTTGGGAGGGACTTACTATTTGAAAGCTTTCTTT.